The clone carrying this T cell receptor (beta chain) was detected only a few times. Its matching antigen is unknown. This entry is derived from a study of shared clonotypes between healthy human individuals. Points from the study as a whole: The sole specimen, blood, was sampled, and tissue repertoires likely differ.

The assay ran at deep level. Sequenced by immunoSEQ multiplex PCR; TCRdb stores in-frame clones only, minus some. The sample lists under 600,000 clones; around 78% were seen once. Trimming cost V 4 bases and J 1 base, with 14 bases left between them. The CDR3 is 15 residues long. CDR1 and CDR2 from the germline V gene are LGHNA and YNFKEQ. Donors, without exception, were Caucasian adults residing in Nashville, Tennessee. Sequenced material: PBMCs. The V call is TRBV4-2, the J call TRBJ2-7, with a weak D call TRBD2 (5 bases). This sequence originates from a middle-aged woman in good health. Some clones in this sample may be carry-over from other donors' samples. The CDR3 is CASSRPQTSSYEQYF. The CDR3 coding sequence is TGTGCCAGCAGCCGCCCCCAAACTAGTTCCTACGAGCAGTACTTC.